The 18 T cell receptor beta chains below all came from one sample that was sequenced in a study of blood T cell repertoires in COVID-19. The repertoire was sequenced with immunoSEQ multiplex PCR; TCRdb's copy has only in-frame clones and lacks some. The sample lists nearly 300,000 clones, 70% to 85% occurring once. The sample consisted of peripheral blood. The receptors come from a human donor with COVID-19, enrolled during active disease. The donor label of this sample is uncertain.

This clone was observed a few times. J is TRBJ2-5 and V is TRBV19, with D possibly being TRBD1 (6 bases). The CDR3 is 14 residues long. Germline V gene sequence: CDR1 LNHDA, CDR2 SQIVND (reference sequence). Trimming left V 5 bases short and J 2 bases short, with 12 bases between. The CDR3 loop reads CASSARTDQETQYF. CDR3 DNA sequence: TGTGCCAGTAGTGCACGGACAGATCAAGAGACCCAGTACTTC.

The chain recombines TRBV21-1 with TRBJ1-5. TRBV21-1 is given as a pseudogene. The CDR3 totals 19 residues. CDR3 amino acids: CASSTSADWPDDSNQPQHF. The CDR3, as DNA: TGTGCCAGCAGCACTTCAGCGGATTGGCCCGACGACTCCAATCAGCCCCAGCATTTT.

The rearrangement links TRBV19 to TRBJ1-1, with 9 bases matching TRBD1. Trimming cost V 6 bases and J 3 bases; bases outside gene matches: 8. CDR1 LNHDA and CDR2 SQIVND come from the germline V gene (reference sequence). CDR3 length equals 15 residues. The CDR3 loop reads CASRFAGTGYTEAFF. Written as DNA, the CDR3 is TGTGCCAGTAGATTTGCCGGGACAGGGTACACTGAAGCTTTCTTT.

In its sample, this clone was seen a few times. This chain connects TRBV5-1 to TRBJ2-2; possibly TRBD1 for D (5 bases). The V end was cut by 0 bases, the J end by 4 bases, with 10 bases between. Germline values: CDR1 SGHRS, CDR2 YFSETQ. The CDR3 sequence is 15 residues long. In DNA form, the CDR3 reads TGCGCCAGCAGCTTGGCGGACACTTTCACCGGGGAGCTGTTTTTT. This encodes CASSLADTFTGELFF.

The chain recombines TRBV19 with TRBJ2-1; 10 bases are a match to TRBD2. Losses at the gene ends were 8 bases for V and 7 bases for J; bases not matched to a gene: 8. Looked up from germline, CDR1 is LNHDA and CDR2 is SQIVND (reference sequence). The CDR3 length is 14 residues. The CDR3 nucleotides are TGTGCCAGTGAGCTAGCGGGAGCGGGGAATGAGCAGTTCTTC. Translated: CASELAGAGNEQFF.

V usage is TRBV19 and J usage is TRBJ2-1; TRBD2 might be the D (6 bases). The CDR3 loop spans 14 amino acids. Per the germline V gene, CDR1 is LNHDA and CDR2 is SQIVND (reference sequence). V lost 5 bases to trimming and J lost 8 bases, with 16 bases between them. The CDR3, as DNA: TGTGCCAGTAGTCCCCGGGGGAATGGGGATGAGCAGTTCTTC. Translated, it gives CASSPRGNGDEQFF.

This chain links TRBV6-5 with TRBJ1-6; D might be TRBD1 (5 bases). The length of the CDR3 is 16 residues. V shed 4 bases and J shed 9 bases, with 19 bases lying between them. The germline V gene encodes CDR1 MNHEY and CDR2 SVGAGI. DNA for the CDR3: TGTGCCAGCAGTTCCACGACAGTCCCGCGGGGTTCACCCCTCCACTTT. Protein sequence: CASSSTTVPRGSPLHF.

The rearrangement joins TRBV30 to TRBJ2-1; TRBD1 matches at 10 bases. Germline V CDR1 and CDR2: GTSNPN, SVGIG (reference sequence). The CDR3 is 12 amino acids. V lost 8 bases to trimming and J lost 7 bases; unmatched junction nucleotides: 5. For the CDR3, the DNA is TGTGCCGGGGACAGGGGTGGGAATGAGCAGTTCTTC. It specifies CAGDRGGNEQFF. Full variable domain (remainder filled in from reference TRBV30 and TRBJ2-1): SQTIHQWPATLVQPVGSPLSLECTVEGTSNPNLYWYRQAAGRGLQLLFYSVGIGQISSEVPQNLSASRPQDRQFILSSKKLLLSDSGFYLCAGDRGGNEQFFGPGTRLTVL.

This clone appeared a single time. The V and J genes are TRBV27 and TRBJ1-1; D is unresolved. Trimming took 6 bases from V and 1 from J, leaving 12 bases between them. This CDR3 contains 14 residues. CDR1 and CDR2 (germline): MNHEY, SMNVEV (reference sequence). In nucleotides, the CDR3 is TGTGCCAGCAGCCAAAACACCCCGAACACTGAAGCTTTCTTT. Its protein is CASSQNTPNTEAFF.

CDR3 region: CASKYRTGGNSEQFF. The DNA for the CDR3 is TGCGCCAGCAAGTATCGGACAGGGGGTAATAGTGAGCAGTTCTTC. This sequence joins TRBV5-1 and TRBJ2-1; TRBD1 agrees at 10 bases. V lost 6 bases, J lost 9 bases, and 12 bases stayed unmatched. CDR3 length: 15 residues. The V gene's germline CDR1 is SGHRS and CDR2 YFSETQ.

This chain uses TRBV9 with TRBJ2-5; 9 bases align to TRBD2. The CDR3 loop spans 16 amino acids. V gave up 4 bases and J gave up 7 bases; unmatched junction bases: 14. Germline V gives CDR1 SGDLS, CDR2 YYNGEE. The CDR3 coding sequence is TGTGCCAGCAGCCCCCTATCGGAGGAAGCGGGAGGGACCCAGTACTTC. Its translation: CASSPLSEEAGGTQYF.

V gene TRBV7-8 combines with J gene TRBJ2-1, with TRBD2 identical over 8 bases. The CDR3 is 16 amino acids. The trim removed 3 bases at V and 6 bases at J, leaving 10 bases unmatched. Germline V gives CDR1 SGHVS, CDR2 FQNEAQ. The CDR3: CASSFGNGRAVNEQFF. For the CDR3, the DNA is TGTGCCAGCAGCTTTGGCAACGGGAGGGCAGTCAATGAGCAGTTCTTC. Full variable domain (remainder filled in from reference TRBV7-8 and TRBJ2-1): GAGVSQSPRYKVAKRGQDVALRCDPISGHVSLFWYQQALGQGPEFLTYFQNEAQLDKSGLPSDRFFAERPEGSVSTLKIQRTQQEDSAVYLCASSFGNGRAVNEQFFGPGTRLTVL.

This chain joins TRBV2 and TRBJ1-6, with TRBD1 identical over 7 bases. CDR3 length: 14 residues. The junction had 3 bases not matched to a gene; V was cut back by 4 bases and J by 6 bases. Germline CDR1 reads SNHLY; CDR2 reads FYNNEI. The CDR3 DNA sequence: TGTGCCAGCAGTGTCCGGGACAGTAATTCACCCCTCCACTTT. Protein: CASSVRDSNSPLHF.

CDR3 loop: CATVPPRGSGTDTQYF. CDR3 nucleotide sequence: TGTGCCACCGTACCCCCCAGGGGGTCTGGCACAGATACGCAGTATTTT. The chain links TRBV19 to TRBJ2-3; 7 nucleotides align to TRBD1. Germline-derived CDR1 and CDR2 are LNHDA and SQIVND (reference sequence). This CDR3 contains 16 residues. The V gene end was trimmed by 10 bases and the J gene end by 1 base; junction bases not matched to a gene: 14.

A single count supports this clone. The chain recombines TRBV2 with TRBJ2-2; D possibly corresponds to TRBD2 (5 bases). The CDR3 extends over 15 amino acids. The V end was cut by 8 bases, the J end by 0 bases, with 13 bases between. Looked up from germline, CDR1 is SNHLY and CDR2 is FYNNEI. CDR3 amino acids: CASGGRGSNTGELFF. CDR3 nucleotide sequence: TGTGCCAGCGGCGGTCGGGGTTCGAACACCGGGGAGCTGTTTTTT. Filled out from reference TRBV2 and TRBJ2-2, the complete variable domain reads EPEVTQTPSHQVTQMGQEVILRCVPISNHLYFYWYRQILGQKVEFLVSFYNNEISEKSEIFDDQFSVERPDGSNFTLKIRSTKLEDSAMYFCASGGRGSNTGELFFGEGSRLTVL.

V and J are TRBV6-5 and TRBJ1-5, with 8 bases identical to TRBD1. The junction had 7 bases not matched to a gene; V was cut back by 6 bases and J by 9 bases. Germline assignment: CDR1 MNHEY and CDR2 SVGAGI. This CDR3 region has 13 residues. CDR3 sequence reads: CASRDRGTGPQHF. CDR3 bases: TGTGCCAGCAGAGACAGGGGAACGGGGCCCCAGCATTTT.

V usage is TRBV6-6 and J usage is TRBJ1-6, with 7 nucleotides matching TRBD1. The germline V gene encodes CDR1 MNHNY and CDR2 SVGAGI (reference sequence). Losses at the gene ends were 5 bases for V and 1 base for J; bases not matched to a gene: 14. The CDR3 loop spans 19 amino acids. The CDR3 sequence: CASSPSRQGRGSYNSPLHF. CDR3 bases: TGTGCCAGCAGTCCATCGAGACAGGGACGAGGATCCTATAATTCACCCCTCCACTTT.

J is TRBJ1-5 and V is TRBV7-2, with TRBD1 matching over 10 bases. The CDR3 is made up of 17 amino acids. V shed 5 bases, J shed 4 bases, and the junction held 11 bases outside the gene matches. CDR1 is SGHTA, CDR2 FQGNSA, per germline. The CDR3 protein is CASSRRGTGERNQPQHF. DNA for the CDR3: TGTGCCAGCAGCCGCCGGGGGACAGGGGAACGAAATCAGCCCCAGCATTTT. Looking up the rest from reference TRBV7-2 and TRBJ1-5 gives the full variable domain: GAGVSQSPSNKVTEKGKDVELRCDPISGHTALYWYRQSLGQGLEFLIYFQGNSAPDKSGLPSDRFSAERTGGSVSTLTIQRTQQEDSAVYLCASSRRGTGERNQPQHFGDGTRLSIL.